A single TCR beta chain is shown here with its context. Its target is not known. This specimen belongs to a study of long-term antiretroviral therapy in people with HIV. A v3.0 immunoSEQ assay was performed at survey level. Repertoires were generated with immunoSEQ multiplex PCR, while TCRdb's copy carries only in-frame clones and drops some. The table lists approximately 12,000 clones, approximately 86% of them singletons. Study-wide results and caveats: Diversity remained lower than transplant donor controls, even though it increased after ART.

Per germline, CDR1 MDHEN and CDR2 SYDVKM. There are 14 residues in the CDR3. V lost 7 bases and J lost 5; bases outside the gene matches: 6. The V call is TRBV28, the J call TRBJ2-1; 9 bases match TRBD1. Material: unsorted PBMCs, obtained 3.4 years after starting antiretroviral therapy. The sequence was obtained from a man aged 35 to 55 with HIV. CDR3 region: CASIRQGEDNEQFF. Here the CDR3 DNA reads TGTGCCAGCATTCGACAGGGGGAGGACAATGAGCAGTTCTTC.